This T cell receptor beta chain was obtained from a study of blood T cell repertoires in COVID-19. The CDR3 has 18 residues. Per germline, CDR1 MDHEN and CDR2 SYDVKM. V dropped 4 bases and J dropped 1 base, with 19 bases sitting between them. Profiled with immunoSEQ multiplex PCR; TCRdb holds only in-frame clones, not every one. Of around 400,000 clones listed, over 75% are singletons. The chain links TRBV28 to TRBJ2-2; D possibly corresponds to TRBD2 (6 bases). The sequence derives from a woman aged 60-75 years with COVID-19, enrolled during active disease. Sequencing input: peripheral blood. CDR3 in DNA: TGTGCCAGCAGTTCAAAGGGGCGGGACTTTATGAACACCGGGGAGCTGTTTTTT. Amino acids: CASSSKGRDFMNTGELFF.